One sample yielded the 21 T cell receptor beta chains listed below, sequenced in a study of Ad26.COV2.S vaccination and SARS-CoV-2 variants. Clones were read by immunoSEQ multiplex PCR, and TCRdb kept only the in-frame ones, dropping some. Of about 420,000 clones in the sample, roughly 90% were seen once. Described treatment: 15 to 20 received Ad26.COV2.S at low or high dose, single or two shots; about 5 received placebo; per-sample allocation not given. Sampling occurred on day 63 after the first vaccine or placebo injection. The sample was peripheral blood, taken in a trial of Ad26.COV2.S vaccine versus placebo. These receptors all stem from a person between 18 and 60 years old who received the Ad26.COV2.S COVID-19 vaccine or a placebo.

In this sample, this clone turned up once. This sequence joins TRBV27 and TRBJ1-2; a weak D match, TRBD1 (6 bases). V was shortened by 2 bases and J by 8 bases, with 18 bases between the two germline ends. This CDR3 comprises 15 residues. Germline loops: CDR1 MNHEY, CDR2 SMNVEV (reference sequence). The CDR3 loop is CASSLGLGTPPGYTF. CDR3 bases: TGTGCCAGCAGTTTAGGGCTTGGGACACCGCCGGGCTACACCTTC.

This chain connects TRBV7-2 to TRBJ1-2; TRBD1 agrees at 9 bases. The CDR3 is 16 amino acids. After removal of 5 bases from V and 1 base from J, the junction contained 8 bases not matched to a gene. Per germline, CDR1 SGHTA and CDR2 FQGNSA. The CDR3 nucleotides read TGTGCCAGCAGCCGGACAGGGGCGGGGTTTAACTATGGCTACACCTTC. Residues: CASSRTGAGFNYGYTF.

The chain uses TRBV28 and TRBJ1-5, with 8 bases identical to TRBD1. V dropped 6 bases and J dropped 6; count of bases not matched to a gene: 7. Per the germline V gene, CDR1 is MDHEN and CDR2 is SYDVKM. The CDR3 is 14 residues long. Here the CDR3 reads CASRRTGGGQPQHF. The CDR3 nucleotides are TGTGCCAGCAGACGCACAGGGGGTGGTCAGCCCCAGCATTTT.

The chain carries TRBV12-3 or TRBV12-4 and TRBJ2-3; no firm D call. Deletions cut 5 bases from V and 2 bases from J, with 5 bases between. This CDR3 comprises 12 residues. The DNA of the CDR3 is TGTGCCAGCAGTCCGTACACAGATACGCAGTATTTT. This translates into CASSPYTDTQYF.

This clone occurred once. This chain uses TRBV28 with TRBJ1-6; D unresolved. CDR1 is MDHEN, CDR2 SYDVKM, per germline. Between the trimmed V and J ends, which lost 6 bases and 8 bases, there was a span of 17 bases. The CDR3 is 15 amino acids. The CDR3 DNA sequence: TGTGCCAGCAGCCTCGTTTGGAAGGTGGATTCACCCCTCCACTTT. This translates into CASSLVWKVDSPLHF.

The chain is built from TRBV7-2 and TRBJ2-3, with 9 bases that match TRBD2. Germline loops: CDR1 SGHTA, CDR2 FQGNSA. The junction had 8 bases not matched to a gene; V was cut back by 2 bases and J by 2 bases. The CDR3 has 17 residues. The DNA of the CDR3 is TGTGCCAGCAGCTTATCCTGGAGCGGGGGGCCCACAGATACGCAGTATTTT. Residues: CASSLSWSGGPTDTQYF. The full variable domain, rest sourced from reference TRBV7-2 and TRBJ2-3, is GAGVSQSPSNKVTEKGKDVELRCDPISGHTALYWYRQSLGQGLEFLIYFQGNSAPDKSGLPSDRFSAERTGGSVSTLTIQRTQQEDSAVYLCASSLSWSGGPTDTQYFGPGTRLTVL.

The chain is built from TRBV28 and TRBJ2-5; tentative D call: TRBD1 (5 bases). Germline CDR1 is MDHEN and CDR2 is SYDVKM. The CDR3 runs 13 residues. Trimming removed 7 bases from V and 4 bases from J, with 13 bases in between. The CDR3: CASIGPQAETQYF. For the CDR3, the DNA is TGTGCCAGCATTGGACCACAGGCAGAGACCCAGTACTTC. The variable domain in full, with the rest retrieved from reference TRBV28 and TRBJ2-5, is DVKVTQSSRYLVKRTGEKVFLECVQDMDHENMFWYRQDPGLGLRLIYFSYDVKMKEKGDIPEGYSVSREKKERFSLILESASTNQTSMYLCASIGPQAETQYFGPGTRLLVL.

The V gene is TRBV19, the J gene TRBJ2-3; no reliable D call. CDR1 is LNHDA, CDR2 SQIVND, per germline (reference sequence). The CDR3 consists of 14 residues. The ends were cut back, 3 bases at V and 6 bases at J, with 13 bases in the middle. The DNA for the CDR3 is TGTGCCAGTAGTATCGGCACCCTATTGGATACGCAGTATTTT. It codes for CASSIGTLLDTQYF.

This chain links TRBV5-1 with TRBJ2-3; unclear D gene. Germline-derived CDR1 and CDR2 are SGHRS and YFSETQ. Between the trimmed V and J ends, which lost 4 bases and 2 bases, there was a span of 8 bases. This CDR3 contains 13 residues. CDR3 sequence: CASSVGYTDTQYF. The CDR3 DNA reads TGCGCCAGCAGCGTTGGGTACACAGATACGCAGTATTTT.

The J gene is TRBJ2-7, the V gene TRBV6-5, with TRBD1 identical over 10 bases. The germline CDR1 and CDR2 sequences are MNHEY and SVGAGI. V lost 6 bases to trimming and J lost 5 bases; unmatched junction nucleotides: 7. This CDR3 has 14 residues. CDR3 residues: CASSDRGRIHEQYF. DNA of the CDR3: TGTGCCAGCAGCGACAGGGGGCGCATTCACGAGCAGTACTTC.

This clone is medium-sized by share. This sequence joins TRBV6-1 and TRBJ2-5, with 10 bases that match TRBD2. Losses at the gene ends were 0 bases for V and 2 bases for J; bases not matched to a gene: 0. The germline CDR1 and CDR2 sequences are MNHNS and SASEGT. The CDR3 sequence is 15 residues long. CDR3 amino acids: CASSEASGGQETQYF. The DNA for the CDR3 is TGTGCCAGCAGTGAAGCTAGCGGGGGGCAAGAGACCCAGTACTTC.

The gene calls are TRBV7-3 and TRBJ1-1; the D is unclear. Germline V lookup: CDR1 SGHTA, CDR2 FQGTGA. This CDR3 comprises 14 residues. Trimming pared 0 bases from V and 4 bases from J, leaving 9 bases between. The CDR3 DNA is TGTGCCAGCAGCTTAACCCCCAGTTCCACTGAAGCTTTCTTT. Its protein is CASSLTPSSTEAFF.

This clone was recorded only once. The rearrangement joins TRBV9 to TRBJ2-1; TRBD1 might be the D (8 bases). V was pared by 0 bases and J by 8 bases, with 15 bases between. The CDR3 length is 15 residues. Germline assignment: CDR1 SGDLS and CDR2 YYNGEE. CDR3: CASSVDGQGGDEQFF. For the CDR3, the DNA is TGTGCCAGCAGCGTAGATGGACAGGGAGGGGATGAGCAGTTCTTC.

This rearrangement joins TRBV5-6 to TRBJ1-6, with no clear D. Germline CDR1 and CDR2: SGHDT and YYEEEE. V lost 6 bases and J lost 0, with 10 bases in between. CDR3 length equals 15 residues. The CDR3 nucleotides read TGTGCCAGCATGCTCCGAAGCTCCTATAATTCACCCCTCCACTTT. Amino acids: CASMLRSSYNSPLHF. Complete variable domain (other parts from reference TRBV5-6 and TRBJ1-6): DAGVTQSPTHLIKTRGQQVTLRCSPKSGHDTVSWYQQALGQGPQFIFQYYEEEERQRGNFPDRFSGHQFPNYSSELNVNALLLGDSALYLCASMLRSSYNSPLHFGNGTRLTVT.

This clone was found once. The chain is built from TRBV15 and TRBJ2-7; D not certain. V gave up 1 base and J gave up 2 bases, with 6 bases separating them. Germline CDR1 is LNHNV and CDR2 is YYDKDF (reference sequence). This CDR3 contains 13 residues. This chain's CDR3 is CATSRVAAYEQYF. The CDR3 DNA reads TGTGCCACCAGCAGAGTGGCAGCCTACGAGCAGTACTTC.

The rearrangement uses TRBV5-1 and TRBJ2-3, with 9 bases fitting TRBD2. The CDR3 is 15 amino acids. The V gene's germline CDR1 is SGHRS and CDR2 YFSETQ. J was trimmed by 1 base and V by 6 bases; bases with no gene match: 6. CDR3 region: CASKDQRGGTDTQYF. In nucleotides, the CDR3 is TGCGCCAGCAAGGACCAGCGGGGGGGCACAGATACGCAGTATTTT.

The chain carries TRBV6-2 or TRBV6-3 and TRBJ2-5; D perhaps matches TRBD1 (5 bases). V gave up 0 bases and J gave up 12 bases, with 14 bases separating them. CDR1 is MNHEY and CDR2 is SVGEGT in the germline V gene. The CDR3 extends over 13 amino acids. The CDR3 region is CASSYSALAGKYF. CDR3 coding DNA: TGTGCCAGCAGTTACTCGGCTCTTGCAGGGAAGTACTTC.

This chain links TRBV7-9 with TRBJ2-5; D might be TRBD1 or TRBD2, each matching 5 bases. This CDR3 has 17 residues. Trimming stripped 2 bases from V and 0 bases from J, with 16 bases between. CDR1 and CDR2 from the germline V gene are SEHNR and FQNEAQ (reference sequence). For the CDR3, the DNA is TGTGCCAGCAGCTTAATGGGGACGACCCGATACCAAGAGACCCAGTACTTC. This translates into CASSLMGTTRYQETQYF.

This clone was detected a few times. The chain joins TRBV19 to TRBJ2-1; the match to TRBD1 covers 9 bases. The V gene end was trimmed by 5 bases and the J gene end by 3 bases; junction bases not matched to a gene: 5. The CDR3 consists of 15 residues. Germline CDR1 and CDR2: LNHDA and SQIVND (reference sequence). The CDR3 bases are TGTGCCAGTAGTCTCGGACAGGGGCGCTACAATGAGCAGTTCTTC. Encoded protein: CASSLGQGRYNEQFF.

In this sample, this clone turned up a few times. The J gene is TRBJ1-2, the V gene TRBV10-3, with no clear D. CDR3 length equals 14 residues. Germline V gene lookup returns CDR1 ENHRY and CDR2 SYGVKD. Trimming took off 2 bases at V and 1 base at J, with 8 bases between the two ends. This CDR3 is CAISEASFNYGYTF. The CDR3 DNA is TGTGCCATCAGTGAGGCCAGCTTTAACTATGGCTACACCTTC.

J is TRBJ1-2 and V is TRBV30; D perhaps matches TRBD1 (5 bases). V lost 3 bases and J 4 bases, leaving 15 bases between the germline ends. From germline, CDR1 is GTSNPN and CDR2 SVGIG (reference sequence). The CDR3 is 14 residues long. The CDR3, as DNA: TGTGCCTGGAGGGTAAAGGGGTCTGGCTATGGCTACACCTTC. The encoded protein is CAWRVKGSGYGYTF. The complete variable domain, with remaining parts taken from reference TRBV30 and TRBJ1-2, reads SQTIHQWPATLVQPVGSPLSLECTVEGTSNPNLYWYRQAAGRGLQLLFYSVGIGQISSEVPQNLSASRPQDRQFILSSKKLLLSDSGFYLCAWRVKGSGYGYTFGSGTRLTVV.